Following are 4 T cell receptor beta chains from one sample sequenced in a study of breast tumors, draining lymph nodes, adjacent tissues. TCRdb ran MiXCR on the multiplex PCR reads and lists one entry per CDR3 protein. This sample has roughly 130,000 distinct CDR3 sequences, with roughly 21% found just once. Breast cancer patients provided tissue from their axillary draining lymph nodes. Sequencing was done on a sample of axillary lymph node tissue. All receptors come from a female donor with breast cancer. Some clones in this sample may be carry-over from other donors' samples.

In this sample, this clonotype turned up many times. This chain uses TRBV5-8 with TRBJ2-3; 13 bases line up with TRBD2. Germline CDR1 is SGHTS and CDR2 is YDEGEE. The CDR3 consists of 17 residues. The V and J ends lost 0 bases and 2 bases, in that order; junction bases with no gene match: 3. The CDR3 region is CASSLGTSGGPTDTQYF. CDR3 in DNA: TGTGCCAGCAGCTTGGGGACTAGCGGGGGACCCACAGATACGCAGTATTTT.

This clonotype came up once. The genes are TRBV20-1 and TRBJ2-7; TRBD2 aligns across 10 bases. V shed 3 bases and J 6 bases; nucleotides not matched to a gene: 11. There are 15 residues in the CDR3. Looked up from germline, CDR1 is DFQATT and CDR2 is SNEGSKA (reference sequence). The CDR3 reads CSASGSSGSSSEQYF. In DNA form, the CDR3 reads TGCAGTGCTAGTGGCTCTAGCGGGAGTTCATCCGAGCAGTACTTC.

V is TRBV30 and J is TRBJ2-2; D could derive from TRBD1 or TRBD2 (5 bases each). Per the germline V gene, CDR1 is GTSNPN and CDR2 is SVGIG (reference sequence). The CDR3 covers 12 residues. Trimming stripped 5 bases from V and 7 bases from J, with 11 bases between. CDR3 nucleotides: TGTGCCTGGCGAACAGGAGGCGGGGAGCTGTTTTTT. This gives the protein CAWRTGGGELFF.

This clonotype has ten or more counts. The chain is built from TRBV7-9 and TRBJ2-3; the match to TRBD2 covers 14 bases. CDR3 length: 15 residues. The ends lost 5 bases at V and 8 bases at J; junction bases unmatched: 6. CDR1 is SEHNR, CDR2 FQNEAQ, per germline (reference sequence). The CDR3 nucleotides read TGTGCCAGCAGCCAGACTAGCGGGGGGGCCCCTACGCAGTATTTT. Its translation: CASSQTSGGAPTQYF.